These 26 T cell receptor beta chains share one sample of origin, sequenced in a study of blood T cell repertoires in COVID-19. The protocol was immunoSEQ multiplex PCR, while the TCRdb copy is restricted to in-frame clones and leaves out a portion. This repertoire shows 150,000 to 160,000 clones, about 80% found once; its top ten account for 25% to 30%. Sequenced material: peripheral blood. The receptors originated from a woman in her sixties or seventies with acute or convalescent COVID-19.

This clone was counted only a few times. The chain's CDR3 is CASSHIDDSTGELFF. For the CDR3, the DNA is TGCGCCAGCAGCCATATAGACGACAGCACCGGGGAGCTGTTTTTT. The genes are TRBV4-1 and TRBJ2-2; weak D call: TRBD1 (5 bases). Germline CDR1 MGHRA, CDR2 YSYEKL. V dropped 3 bases and J dropped 4 bases, with 12 bases sitting between them. The CDR3 totals 15 residues.

The chain joins TRBV18 to TRBJ1-4; 7 bases line up with TRBD1. The CDR3 covers 14 residues. The V gene's germline CDR1 is KGHSH and CDR2 LQKENI. The junction had 4 bases not matched to a gene; V was cut back by 2 bases and J by 7 bases. In nucleotides, the CDR3 is TGTGCCAGCTCACCAGAGGACAGGAGTGAAAAACTGTTTTTT. Protein product: CASSPEDRSEKLFF.

V usage is TRBV19 and J usage is TRBJ1-1; TRBD1 matches 7 bases. V shed 4 bases and J 1 base; nucleotides not matched to a gene: 9. CDR3 length: 16 residues. Per germline, CDR1 LNHDA and CDR2 SQIVND (reference sequence). For the CDR3, the DNA is TGTGCCAGTAGTAACCGGGACAGAGGCCCGAACACTGAAGCTTTCTTT. It encodes CASSNRDRGPNTEAFF.

The rearrangement uses TRBV27 and TRBJ1-5, with TRBD1 matching 10 bases. V lost 8 bases and J lost 4; bases outside the gene matches: 11. Germline CDR1 MNHEY, CDR2 SMNVEV (reference sequence). The CDR3 totals 16 residues. The CDR3 region is CASATGTGAPNQPQHF. CDR3 nucleotide sequence: TGTGCCAGCGCCACCGGGACAGGGGCCCCTAATCAGCCCCAGCATTTT.

This chain links TRBV19 with TRBJ1-1; D is uncertain. V was trimmed by 3 bases and J by 5 bases, leaving 16 bases between them. This CDR3 has 15 residues. The germline CDR1 and CDR2 sequences are LNHDA and SQIVND (reference sequence). The CDR3 loop reads CASSIGGLTGTEAFF. In DNA form, the CDR3 reads TGTGCCAGTAGTATCGGAGGACTGACGGGGACTGAAGCTTTCTTT.

The chain couples TRBV2 to TRBJ1-5; possibly TRBD1 for D (6 bases). CDR1 is SNHLY, CDR2 FYNNEI, per germline. This CDR3 contains 15 residues. V was shortened by 6 bases and J by 1 base, with 13 bases between the two germline ends. The DNA of the CDR3 is TGTGCCAGCAGGGCAGGGGAAGCGAGCAATCAGCCCCAGCATTTT. Protein sequence: CASRAGEASNQPQHF.

The V gene is TRBV19, the J gene TRBJ1-2; TRBD1 matches at 7 bases. Germline values: CDR1 LNHDA, CDR2 SQIVND (reference sequence). The junction had 9 bases not matched to a gene; V was cut back by 6 bases and J by 2 bases. The CDR3 consists of 15 residues. CDR3 loop: CASRPDRAVNYGYTF. The CDR3 coding sequence is TGTGCCAGTAGGCCAGACAGGGCCGTGAACTATGGCTACACCTTC.

CDR3 residues: CASSPAQGLAGSGDTQYF. The CDR3, as DNA: TGTGCCAGCAGCCCGGCACAGGGACTAGCGGGGAGCGGGGATACGCAGTATTTT. The rearrangement joins TRBV3-1 (or the pseudogene TRBV3-2) to TRBJ2-3; 13 bases align to TRBD2. V gave up 4 bases and J gave up 6 bases; unmatched junction bases: 13. Germline-derived CDR1 and CDR2 are LGHDT and YNNKEL (reference sequence). This CDR3 comprises 18 residues.

The J gene is TRBJ1-2, the V gene TRBV6-5; 8 nucleotides line up with TRBD1. Germline CDR1 is MNHEY and CDR2 is SVGAGI. This CDR3 is built from 15 residues. V was pared by 8 bases and J by 6 bases, with 14 bases of the junction left unmatched. CDR3 residues: CASLRQGALSNGYTF. CDR3 nucleotide sequence: TGTGCCAGCCTGCGTCAGGGGGCCCTGAGTAATGGCTACACCTTC.

The rearrangement links TRBV19 to TRBJ2-7; 10 bases map to TRBD1. The V segment lost 3 bases and the J segment 2 bases; nucleotides outside the gene matches: 4. The CDR3 extends over 15 amino acids. Germline CDR1 and CDR2: LNHDA and SQIVND (reference sequence). CDR3 nucleotide sequence: TGTGCCAGTAGTATCCTGACAGGGGGCGCCTACGAGCAGTACTTC. Translating gives CASSILTGGAYEQYF.

This clone showed up just once. This chain connects TRBV5-5 to TRBJ1-4; 7 positions agree with TRBD1. The length of the CDR3 is 16 residues. Unmatched junction bases numbered 7, after V lost 0 bases and J lost 5 bases. The germline V gene has CDR1 SGHKS and CDR2 YYEKEE (reference sequence). The CDR3: CASSLVPGQSNEKLFF. The CDR3 DNA reads as TGTGCCAGCAGCTTGGTCCCGGGACAGAGCAATGAAAAACTGTTTTTT.

This sequence joins TRBV3-1 (or the pseudogene TRBV3-2) and TRBJ2-7, with 11 bases fitting TRBD1. CDR1 and CDR2 (germline): LGHDT, YNNKEL (reference sequence). The CDR3 consists of 15 residues. V trimming: 4 bases; J trimming: 7 bases; junction bases outside the gene matches: 9. The DNA of the CDR3 is TGTGCCAGCAGCCGAAACCTGGACAGGGGGCGAGAGCAGTACGTC. It yields the protein CASSRNLDRGREQYV.

The sample holds one count of this clone. The chain recombines TRBV6-5 with TRBJ1-4, with a weak D call TRBD1 (5 bases). Germline V CDR1 and CDR2: MNHEY, SVGAGI. The CDR3 contains 14 residues. Trimming cost V 6 bases and J 7 bases, with 15 bases left between them. CDR3 nucleotides: TGTGCCAGCAGGGACATGGGGTTGGGTGAAAAACTGTTTTTT. It translates to CASRDMGLGEKLFF.

The chain employs TRBV30 and TRBJ1-5; D possibly corresponds to TRBD1 (5 bases). V gave up 0 bases and J gave up 1 base, with 13 bases separating them. Germline V lookup: CDR1 GTSNPN, CDR2 SVGIG (reference sequence). This CDR3 is 16 amino acids long. The CDR3 sequence is CAWSVRQRGSNQPQHF. The CDR3 nucleotides read TGTGCCTGGAGTGTACGTCAACGGGGGAGCAATCAGCCCCAGCATTTT.

The chain joins TRBV7-9 to TRBJ1-3; the match to TRBD1 covers 9 bases. V was clipped by 3 bases and J by 5 bases; unmatched bases: 2. The CDR3 covers 14 residues. Per germline, CDR1 SEHNR and CDR2 FQNEAQ (reference sequence). CDR3 residues: CASSFGTGRNTIYF. The CDR3 DNA reads TGTGCCAGCAGCTTTGGGACAGGGCGAAACACCATATATTTT.

V and J are TRBV2 and TRBJ1-1; 12 bases are a match to TRBD1. After removal of 7 bases from V and 5 bases from J, the junction contained 8 bases not matched to a gene. The CDR3 is 15 residues long. Germline V gives CDR1 SNHLY, CDR2 FYNNEI. The CDR3 sequence is CASKKGDRGPTEAFF. CDR3 nucleotide sequence: TGTGCCAGCAAGAAGGGGGACAGGGGGCCTACTGAAGCTTTCTTT.

The chain recombines TRBV6-5 with TRBJ2-1; 10 positions agree with TRBD2. After removal of 4 bases from V and 4 bases from J, the junction contained 4 bases not matched to a gene. Germline lookup yields CDR1 MNHEY and CDR2 SVGAGI. The CDR3 totals 15 residues. CDR3 sequence: CASSLERGGYNEQFF. CDR3 DNA sequence: TGTGCCAGCAGTTTGGAGCGGGGGGGTTACAATGAGCAGTTCTTC.

The chain is built from TRBV5-6 and TRBJ2-2, with TRBD1 matching 7 bases. V lost 1 base to trimming and J lost 3 bases; unmatched junction nucleotides: 12. CDR3 length: 18 residues. The germline V gene has CDR1 SGHDT and CDR2 YYEEEE. The CDR3 region has the DNA TGTGCCAGCAGCTTGTATGGTCACAGGGGCTATGACACCGGGGAGCTGTTTTTT. Translated: CASSLYGHRGYDTGELFF.

This clone was seen more than once but under ten times. V usage is TRBV19 and J usage is TRBJ1-5; D is uncertain. Looked up from germline, CDR1 is LNHDA and CDR2 is SQIVND (reference sequence). Trimming removed 7 bases at V and 1 base at J, with 14 bases between. The CDR3 totals 15 residues. In DNA form, the CDR3 reads TGTGCCAGTAAGGGAGTCCAGAGGAGCAATCAGCCCCAGCATTTT. Translating gives CASKGVQRSNQPQHF.

The chain employs TRBV5-4 and TRBJ2-5; 9 bases are a match to TRBD2. V shed 4 bases, J shed 5 bases, and the junction held 9 bases outside the gene matches. Germline V lookup: CDR1 SGHNT, CDR2 YYREEE (reference sequence). The CDR3 is 15 residues long. CDR3 sequence reads: CASSLSGGAGETQYF. CDR3 DNA: TGTGCCAGCAGCCTTAGCGGGGGCGCCGGGGAGACCCAGTACTTC.

This clone came up a few times. The chain uses TRBV19 and TRBJ1-1; TRBD1 is a possible D gene (6 bases). CDR1 and CDR2 (germline): LNHDA, SQIVND (reference sequence). CDR3 length: 14 amino acids. Trimming removed 9 bases from V and 1 base from J, with 15 bases in between. The CDR3 DNA reads as TGTGCCAGCTCTCCGACAGGACAGAACACTGAAGCTTTCTTT. Its protein is CASSPTGQNTEAFF.

V and J are TRBV5-5 and TRBJ2-1; no reliable D call. Between the trimmed V and J ends, which lost 0 bases and 4 bases, there was a span of 5 bases. The CDR3 is 13 residues long. Germline V CDR1 and CDR2: SGHKS, YYEKEE (reference sequence). CDR3 nucleotides: TGTGCCAGCAGCTTGGACAGTTACAATGAGCAGTTCTTC. This gives the protein CASSLDSYNEQFF.

V is TRBV2 and J is TRBJ2-2; the D gene is possibly TRBD2 (5 bases). Trimming cost V 2 bases and J 7 bases, with 11 bases left between them. The CDR3 runs 14 residues. Germline V gene lookup returns CDR1 SNHLY and CDR2 FYNNEI. The CDR3 sequence is CASSEIGVIGELFF. Here the CDR3 DNA reads TGTGCCAGCAGTGAAATCGGGGTAATCGGGGAGCTGTTTTTT.

V gene TRBV7-3 combines with J gene TRBJ1-2; TRBD1 might be the D (6 bases). Per the germline V gene, CDR1 is SGHTA and CDR2 is FQGTGA. This CDR3 has 15 amino acids. V shed 0 bases and J shed 2 bases, with 10 bases lying between them. CDR3 region: CASSLTVGQNYGYTF. The CDR3, as DNA: TGTGCCAGCAGCTTAACGGTTGGACAGAACTATGGCTACACCTTC.

The V and J genes are TRBV12-3 or TRBV12-4 and TRBJ1-1, with a possible D match to TRBD1 (6 bases). The CDR3 has 13 residues. Trimming removed 4 bases at V and 2 bases at J, with 8 bases between. The CDR3 spells CASSWGPNTEAFF. The CDR3 region has the DNA TGTGCCAGCAGTTGGGGGCCCAACACTGAAGCTTTCTTT.

The chain carries TRBV18 and TRBJ1-2; TRBD1 might be the D (5 bases). The length of the CDR3 is 16 residues. The germline CDR1 and CDR2 sequences are KGHSH and LQKENI. Trimming took off 6 bases at V and 3 bases at J, with 20 bases between the two ends. In nucleotides, the CDR3 is TGTGCCAGCTCCCGGTCCCGGACCGAAGGGGACTATGGCTACACCTTC. Its protein product is CASSRSRTEGDYGYTF.